This T cell receptor beta chain was documented in a study of cytomegalovirus exposure and HLA in healthy donors. The assay was immunoSEQ multiplex PCR, and TCRdb's table has in-frame clones only and misses some. Here the sample spans around 180,000 clones, roughly 88% being singletons. There are a few counts of this clone. Antigen: not known. Findings and limits, study-wide: Specificity of a few CMV-associated chains for CMV antigens was verified in vitro.

This CDR3 contains 14 residues. V gave up 5 bases and J gave up 1 base; unmatched junction bases: 5. Germline V CDR1 and CDR2: SGHAT, FQDESV (reference sequence). This TCR came from a woman under 30 in good health and CMV-seronegative. The sample comprised PBMCs. V and J are TRBV11-1 and TRBJ2-7; TRBD1 matches at 7 bases. The CDR3 protein is CASSNGQASYEQYF. In nucleotides, the CDR3 is TGTGCCAGCAGCAACGGACAGGCATCCTACGAGCAGTACTTC.